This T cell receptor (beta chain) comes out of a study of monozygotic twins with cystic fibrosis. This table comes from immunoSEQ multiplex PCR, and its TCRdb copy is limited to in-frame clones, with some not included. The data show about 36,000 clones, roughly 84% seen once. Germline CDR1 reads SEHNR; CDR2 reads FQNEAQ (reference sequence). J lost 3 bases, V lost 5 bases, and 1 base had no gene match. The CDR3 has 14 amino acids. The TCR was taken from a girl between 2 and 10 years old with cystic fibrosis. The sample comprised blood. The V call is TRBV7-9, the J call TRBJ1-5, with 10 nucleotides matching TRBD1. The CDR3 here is CASSGTGDNQPQHF. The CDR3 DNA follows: TGTGCCAGCAGCGGGACAGGGGACAATCAGCCCCAGCATTTT.